These 18 T cell receptor beta chains came from one sample sequenced in a study of tumor-infiltrating lymphocytes in primary liver carcinoma. Scientists recovered RNA and DNA together from roughly 20-30 mg of unsorted bulk tissue. From around 0.5 ug of total RNA, TCR beta-specific cDNA was reverse-transcribed using a constant-region primer. Construction of TCR beta libraries relied on three successive nested multiplex PCR rounds employing slightly modified ARM-PCR. The first two PCR rounds, roughly 9 cycles each, used TRBV1-TRBV30 forward primers and a C-beta reverse primer. TCRdb processed the multiplex PCR reads anew with MiXCR; each CDR3 protein has one entry. The repertoire consists of tens of thousands of distinct CDR3 sequences, with over 70% occurring once and the leading ten covering roughly 25%. The specimen was liver tumor tissue from sampling region 2. Subset given: tumor region T2, inferior pole. These TCRs come from a man in his forties or fifties with primary liver carcinoma and hepatitis B virus infection.

This clonotype appeared a few times. This may be a read error, as it is one base from a much larger clone. V usage is TRBV29-1 and J usage is TRBJ2-7; a possible D gene is TRBD1 (6 bases). Germline CDR1 reads SQVTM; CDR2 reads ANQGSEA. Deletions cut 5 bases from V and 3 bases from J, with 14 bases between. CDR3 length equals 13 residues. As DNA, the CDR3 is TGCAGCGTTCCCCGGGCAGGGGACTACGAGCAGTACTTC. Translated: CSVPRAGDYEQYF.

Concerning this clonotype itself: This sequence may be a read error, since a much larger clone differs from it by one base. The chain joins TRBV5-1 to TRBJ2-7; 8 bases match TRBD2. The CDR3 runs to 11 residues. Germline V gene data show CDR1 as SGHRS and CDR2 as YFSETQ. The CDR3: CVSSSGTRVYF. DNA of the CDR3: TGCGTCAGCTCATCCGGGACTAGGGTTTACTTC.

This clonotype appeared many times. The genes are TRBV5-1 and TRBJ2-1; 11 nucleotides match TRBD2. Germline CDR1 is SGHRS and CDR2 is YFSETQ. This CDR3 has 15 amino acids. J lost 7 bases, V lost 5 bases, and 8 bases had no gene match. The DNA of the CDR3 is TGCGCCAGCAGTTTACTAGCGGGAGAAATTAATGAGCAGTTCTTC. Translated, it gives CASSLLAGEINEQFF.

For this clonotype: The missing conserved phenylalanine or tryptophan at the end of this CDR3 makes a read error likely. The chain joins TRBV27 to TRBJ1-6; no clear D. The germline CDR1 and CDR2 sequences are MNHEY and SMNVEV (reference sequence). There are 13 residues in the CDR3. Trimming removed 6 bases from V and 10 bases from J, with 13 bases in between. Here the CDR3 DNA reads TGTGCCAGCAGGAGAACGAGGGAGTCACCCCTCCACTAT. This translates into CASRRTRESPLHY.

As regards this clonotype: Relative to the germline gene, one junction end is altered; a read error may explain this. This chain links TRBV12-3 or TRBV12-4 with TRBJ2-3; 12 nucleotides align to TRBD2. The CDR3 totals 15 residues. CDR3 nucleotide sequence: TGTGTCAGCAGTATACTAGCGGGAGGAGAAGATACGCAGTATTTT. This codes for CVSSILAGGEDTQYF.

In regard to this clonotype: A junction end diverges from the germline sequence, so it may reflect a read error. The chain employs TRBV11-2 and TRBJ2-2, with D perhaps TRBD2 (6 bases). Per the germline V gene, CDR1 is SGHAT and CDR2 is FQNNGV. This CDR3 has 15 amino acids. Written as DNA, the CDR3 is TGTGCCAGCCTCCCACCGGGAGTGTACACCTGTGAGCTGGTTTTT. It encodes CASLPPGVYTCELVF.

Comment on this clonotype: A much larger clone is a single base away; this may be a read error. CDR3 sequence reads: CASSRRVNQETQYF. The CDR3 coding sequence is TGTGCCAGCAGCCGCAGGGTAAACCAAGAGACCCAGTACTTC. The rearrangement links TRBV11-1 to TRBJ2-5, with D tentatively TRBD1 (5 bases). This CDR3 comprises 14 residues. Deletions cut 5 bases from V and 0 bases from J, with 10 bases between. Per the germline V gene, CDR1 is SGHAT and CDR2 is FQDESV (reference sequence).

Turning to this clonotype: Likely a read error: the CDR3 ends without its conserved phenylalanine or tryptophan. V and J are TRBV30 and TRBJ1-3; the D is unclear. Germline V gene lookup returns CDR1 GTSNPN and CDR2 SVGIG (reference sequence). The CDR3 length is 12 residues. CDR3 protein: CARSRKGNTIYS. CDR3 nucleotide sequence: TGTGCCCGGAGTCGGAAGGGAAACACCATATATTCT.

As concerns this clonotype: This may be a read error: a much more frequent sequence differs by one nucleotide. This chain uses TRBV7-9 with TRBJ2-7; D is unclear. The V end lost 5 bases, the J end lost 0 bases, and 5 bases lay between the germline ends. Germline V CDR1 and CDR2: SEHNR, FQNEAQ (reference sequence). The CDR3 is made up of 12 amino acids. DNA for the CDR3: TGTGCCAGCAGCCAACCCTCCTACGAGCAGTACTTC. This codes for CASSQPSYEQYF.

In regard to this clonotype: The junction shows a germline mismatch at one end, possibly a read error. V is TRBV4-1 and J is TRBJ2-5; D ambiguous. There are 14 residues in the CDR3. In germline, CDR1 is MGHRA, CDR2 YSYEKL. The CDR3 DNA reads TGCGCCGGCAGTCAAGACCCTTCAGCTGGGGCCCAGTACTTC. It encodes CAGSQDPSAGAQYF.

The V gene is TRBV6-5, the J gene TRBJ2-3; D is undetermined. CDR3 length equals 8 residues. CDR1 is MNHEY and CDR2 is SVGAGI in the germline V gene. The CDR3 spells CVRVTQYF. CDR3 nucleotides: TGTGTCAGAGTCACGCAGTATTTT.

As to this clonotype: One end of the junction varies from germline; a read error may be responsible. J is TRBJ1-1 and V is TRBV12-3 or TRBV12-4; D remains unclear. There are 11 residues in the CDR3. The CDR3 nucleotides are TGTGCCAGCAGGAAATACACTGAAGTTTTCTTC. Its translation is CASRKYTEVFF.

Turning to this clonotype: One junction end disagrees with the germline gene, perhaps due to a read error. The rearrangement joins TRBV12-3 or TRBV12-4 to TRBJ1-2; possible D gene TRBD1, 5 bases. The CDR3 length is 15 residues. The CDR3 protein is CASSLAARGIYGFTF. CDR3 nucleotide sequence: TGTGCCAGCAGTTTAGCCGCTCGGGGGATCTATGGCTTCACCTTC.

V and J are TRBV12-3 or TRBV12-4 and TRBJ2-1, with 14 positions matching TRBD2. V trimming: 7 bases; J trimming: 3 bases; junction bases outside the gene matches: 11. The CDR3 extends over 18 amino acids. CDR3 in amino acids: CASTSGTSGRGDYNEQFF. CDR3 DNA: TGTGCCAGCACTTCCGGGACTAGCGGGAGAGGGGACTACAATGAGCAGTTCTTC.

With respect to this clonotype: Lacking the conserved final phenylalanine or tryptophan, this CDR3 likely reflects a read error. The CDR3 DNA reads as TGTGCCAGCAGTCTTCCGACGCGTGACTACACCGTC. Its protein is CASSLPTRDYTV. The genes are TRBV6-6 and TRBJ1-2; D not resolved. V shed 5 bases and J shed 10 bases, with 14 bases lying between them. Germline CDR1 reads MNHNY; CDR2 reads SVGAGI (reference sequence). The CDR3 has 12 residues.

As to this clonotype: Since a much larger clone is just one base distant, this may be a read error. The CDR3 reads CPSSSGAEIPDTQYF. The CDR3 DNA sequence: TGTCCCAGCAGCTCAGGGGCGGAGATCCCAGATACGCAGTATTTT. The chain joins TRBV7-9 to TRBJ2-3; perhaps TRBD1 as D (6 bases). CDR1 SEHNR and CDR2 FQNEAQ come from the germline V gene (reference sequence). The CDR3 is 15 residues long.

The rearrangement joins TRBV6-6 to TRBJ2-3; D gene uncertain. Germline V gene data show CDR1 as MNHNY and CDR2 as SVGAGI (reference sequence). V lost 10 bases and J 6 bases, leaving 14 bases between the germline ends. The CDR3 runs 12 residues. This chain's CDR3 is CAIREAGDTQYF. The CDR3 bases are TGTGCCATCAGAGAGGCCGGGGATACGCAGTATTTT.

Comment on this clonotype: In this CDR3 the conserved last residue, phenylalanine or tryptophan, is missing, so a read error is likely. The CDR3 region has the DNA TGCAGTTCGGCGGGGAATCTAGACTATGGCTACACCTCC. This sequence encodes CSSAGNLDYGYTS. The rearrangement links TRBV29-1 to TRBJ1-2; D not certain. This CDR3 contains 13 residues. Germline-derived CDR1 and CDR2 are SQVTM and ANQGSEA.